Listed below are T cell receptor beta chains from one sample, sequenced in a study of shared clonotypes between healthy human individuals. The repertoire was sequenced with immunoSEQ multiplex PCR; TCRdb's copy has only in-frame clones and lacks some. Here the sample spans under 2,000,000 clones, roughly 95% being singletons. Sequenced: naive CD8+ T cells sorted from blood. Receptors originate from a man between 18 and 35 years old in good health. CDR3s include the opening cysteine and the closing phenylalanine or tryptophan. D genes are given only for firm matches. Clone size is given for some rows only: seen once, a few or many times, or a class if the clone is expanded.

TRBV28,TRBJ1-2,.,TRBD1,TGTACATCCACCGGGACAGATAACTATGGCTACACCTTC,CTSTGTDNYGYTF
TRBV6-1,TRBJ1-5,.,.,TGTGCCAGCACCGCAGGGCATAGCAATCAGCCCCAGCATTTT,CASTAGHSNQPQHF
TRBV6-6,TRBJ2-5,.,TRBD1,TGTGCCAGCAGTTGGTCGACAGGGGCAGGGCAAGAGACCCAGTACTTC,CASSWSTGAGQETQYF
TRBV27,TRBJ2-7,.,TRBD2,TGTGCCAGCAGTTTCAGCGGGAGGGCCGTCGAGCAGTACTTC,CASSFSGRAVEQYF
TRBV13,TRBJ2-7,.,TRBD1,TGTGCCAGCAGCCTGACAGGGGACGAGCAGTACTTC,CASSLTGDEQYF
TRBV30,TRBJ1-1,few,.,TGTGCCTGGAGTGTCGGTCCTGAAGCTTTCTTT,CAWSVGPEAFF
TRBV4-1,TRBJ2-7,.,.,TGCGCCAGCAGCAGGGGGGACTACGAGCAGTACTTC,CASSRGDYEQYF
TRBV7-2,TRBJ2-7,.,.,TGTGCCAGCAGCTCCCATTCCTACGAGCAGTACTTC,CASSSHSYEQYF
TRBV4-1,TRBJ1-1,.,.,TGCGCCAGCAGCCAAGAATCCTACCAAGGAGGAGAAGATTTCTTT,CASSQESYQGGEDFF
TRBV15,TRBJ2-5,.,.,TGTGCCACCAGCAGCGGCGTTACCCAGTACTTC,CATSSGVTQYF
TRBV13,TRBJ2-3,.,TRBD2,TGTGCCAGCAGCCCACGGACTAGCGGGGGGGGCACAGATACGCAGTATTTT,CASSPRTSGGGTDTQYF
TRBV27,TRBJ1-2,.,.,TGTGCCAGCAGACGATCGCAGGACCTTTCTAACTATGGCTACACCTTC,CASRRSQDLSNYGYTF
TRBV28,TRBJ2-1,.,TRBD1,TGTGCCAGCAGTTTGGGTTTACAGGGGTCCCATGAGCAGTTCTTC,CASSLGLQGSHEQFF
TRBV5-1,TRBJ2-7,.,TRBD2,TGCGCCAGCAGCCCGGGTATTAGCGGGGAAGACTACGAGCAGTACTTC,CASSPGISGEDYEQYF
TRBV6-1,TRBJ2-5,.,TRBD1,TGTGCCAGCAGTATCCACAGGGGAGAGACCCAGTACTTC,CASSIHRGETQYF
TRBV30,TRBJ1-1,.,.,TGTGCCTGGACTCCTTTCGGCCTGAACACTGAAGCTTTCTTT,CAWTPFGLNTEAFF
TRBV13,TRBJ2-1,.,TRBD2,TGTGCCAGCAGCACCAACCGGGACTACTACTTTGTGCAGTTCTTC,CASSTNRDYYFVQFF
TRBV30,TRBJ1-6,.,.,TGTGCCTGGAGTGTACACGCAGGAAATTCACCCCTCCACTTT,CAWSVHAGNSPLHF
TRBV4-3,TRBJ2-7,.,.,TGCGCCAGCAGCCAAGAAGTAGAGATCTACGAGCAGTACTTC,CASSQEVEIYEQYF
TRBV5-1,TRBJ1-2,.,.,TGCGCCAGCAGCTTGGAGGGGACACGTGGCTACACCTTC,CASSLEGTRGYTF
TRBV11-2,TRBJ1-6,once,.,TGTGCCAGCAGCCAACAAACGGAAACTAGGGGTTCACCCCTCCACTTT,CASSQQTETRGSPLHF
TRBV28,TRBJ2-7,.,.,TGTGCCAGCAGACAATTTGCTCCCTCCGAGCAGTACTTC,CASRQFAPSEQYF
TRBV7-9,TRBJ1-1,.,.,TGTGCCAGCAGCTTAGTCTCGTCCCAAAGAAGGGGGAGTGAAGCTTTCTTT,CASSLVSSQRRGSEAFF
TRBV6-4,TRBJ2-2,.,TRBD1,TGTGCCAGCATTCTCAACCCTCGACAGGGGAAGGGTAGAGCCGGGGAGCTGTTTTTT,CASILNPRQGKGRAGELFF
TRBV4-1,TRBJ1-5,.,.,TGCGCCAGCAGCCTCACCCGGGGGGGGCCAGCGAATCAGCCCCAGCATTTT,CASSLTRGGPANQPQHF
TRBV10-2,TRBJ2-5,once,.,TGCGCCAGCAGTCCCGGGCCGGGTGAGGAGACCCAGTACTTC,CASSPGPGEETQYF
TRBV13,TRBJ2-5,.,.,TGTGCCAGCAGCATAAGGGACGGGAGTTTCGTGGAGACCCAGTACTTC,CASSIRDGSFVETQYF
TRBV10-2,TRBJ2-7,few,.,TGCGCCAGCAGTGAGCAGGCTTCAATAAATCTCTTC,CASSEQASINLF
TRBV19,TRBJ2-7,.,.,TGTGCCAGTAGTATAGGTTTTGGATACGAGCAGTACTTC,CASSIGFGYEQYF
TRBV5-5,TRBJ1-5,.,.,TGTGCCAGCAGCTTGCCCGGGGGACTCCAGCATTTT,CASSLPGGLQHF
TRBV5-6,TRBJ2-3,once,.,TGTGCCAGCAGTCCCTCGACAGCTAGCACAGATACGCAGTATTTT,CASSPSTASTDTQYF
TRBV5-4,TRBJ2-2,.,.,TGTGCCACCCGCGTTGAATCCGCGAACACCGGGGAGCTGTTTTTT,CATRVESANTGELFF
TRBV7-2,TRBJ2-2,.,.,TGTGCCAGCAGCTTTAGGCCCCCATGGACAGAATCGAACACCGGGGAGCTGTTTTTT,CASSFRPPWTESNTGELFF
TRBV4-3,TRBJ1-2,.,.,TGCGCCAGCAGCCAAGATTTCGCAGGGCTAAATAACTATGGCTACACCTTC,CASSQDFAGLNNYGYTF
TRBV29-1,TRBJ2-7,.,.,TGCAGCGTGGCGACAGGAATCTACGAGCAGTACTTC,CSVATGIYEQYF
TRBV5-4,TRBJ2-7,.,TRBD2,TGTGCCAGCAGCTTAGAAACTAGCGGGTATCTCTACGAGCAGTACTTC,CASSLETSGYLYEQYF
TRBV19,TRBJ1-2,.,TRBD1,TGTGCCAGTAGTATTGGCCAGGGGGAATATGGCTACACCTTC,CASSIGQGEYGYTF
TRBV11-1,TRBJ2-5,once,.,TGTGCCAGCAGCTTATGGGGAGGCACGGGTCAAGAGACCCAGTACTTC,CASSLWGGTGQETQYF
TRBV28,TRBJ1-1,.,TRBD1,TGTGCCAGCTTACGAGGGACAGGGTTCTCGAACACTGAAGCTTTCTTT,CASLRGTGFSNTEAFF
TRBV6-5,TRBJ2-7,.,.,TGTGCCAGCAGTTTTCAGGGACCTCCCCTGGGCTACGAGCAGTACTTC,CASSFQGPPLGYEQYF
TRBV4-1,TRBJ1-1,few,.,TGCGCCAGCAGAACGAGGGTTATGAACACTGAAGCTTTCTTT,CASRTRVMNTEAFF
TRBV18,TRBJ2-3,.,.,TGTGCCAGCTCACCGGACACTGACACAGATACGCAGTATTTT,CASSPDTDTDTQYF
TRBV2,TRBJ1-2,.,.,TGTGCCAGCAGTGAAGAGGACGGCCCTAACTATGGCTACACCTTC,CASSEEDGPNYGYTF
TRBV5-8,TRBJ2-1,.,.,TGTGCCAGCAGCTTGGTCGTATCCCCGGGCTACAATGAGCAGTTCTTC,CASSLVVSPGYNEQFF
TRBV30,TRBJ1-5,.,.,TGTGCCTGGAGTGTTTCAGGAATTGGAGAGCCCCAGCATTTT,CAWSVSGIGEPQHF
TRBV11-2,TRBJ1-1,.,.,TGTGCCAGCAGCTGGGATTTGGGCACTGAAGCTTTCTTT,CASSWDLGTEAFF
TRBV7-9,TRBJ2-7,once,.,TGTGCCAGCAGCCCTCTACCGAGCTCCTACGAGCAGTACTTC,CASSPLPSSYEQYF
TRBV2,TRBJ2-5,.,.,TGTGCCAGCAGACCAATAGCGGCCAACCAAGAGACCCAGTACTTC,CASRPIAANQETQYF
TRBV7-9,TRBJ1-2,.,.,TGTGCCAGCAGCGCTAGGGCCCTGGACGTGGCTAGGGGCTACACCTTC,CASSARALDVARGYTF